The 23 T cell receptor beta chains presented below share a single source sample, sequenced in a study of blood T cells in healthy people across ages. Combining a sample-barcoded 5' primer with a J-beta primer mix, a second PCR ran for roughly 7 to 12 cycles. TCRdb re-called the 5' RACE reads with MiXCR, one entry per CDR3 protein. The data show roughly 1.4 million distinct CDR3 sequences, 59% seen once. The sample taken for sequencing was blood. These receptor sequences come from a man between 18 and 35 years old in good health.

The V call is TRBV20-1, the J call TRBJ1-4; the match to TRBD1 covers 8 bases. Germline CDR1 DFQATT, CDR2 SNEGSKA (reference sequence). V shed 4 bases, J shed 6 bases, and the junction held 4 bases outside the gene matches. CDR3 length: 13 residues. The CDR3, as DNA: TGCAGTGCTACCACAGGGGGTGATGAAAAACTGTTTTTT. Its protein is CSATTGGDEKLFF.

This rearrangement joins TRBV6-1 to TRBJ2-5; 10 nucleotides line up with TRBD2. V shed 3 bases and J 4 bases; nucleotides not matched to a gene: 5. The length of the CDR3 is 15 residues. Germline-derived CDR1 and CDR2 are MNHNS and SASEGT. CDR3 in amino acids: CASSEKRGGRETQYF. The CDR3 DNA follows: TGTGCCAGCAGTGAGAAGCGGGGGGGCCGAGAGACCCAGTACTTC.

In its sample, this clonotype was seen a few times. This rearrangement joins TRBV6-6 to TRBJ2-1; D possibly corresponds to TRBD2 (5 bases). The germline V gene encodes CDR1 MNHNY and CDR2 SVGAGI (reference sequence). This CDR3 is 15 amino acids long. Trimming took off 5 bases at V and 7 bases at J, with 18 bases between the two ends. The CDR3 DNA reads TGTGCCAGCAGTACAACGGGGATGGGATGGAATGAGCAGTTCTTC. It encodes CASSTTGMGWNEQFF.

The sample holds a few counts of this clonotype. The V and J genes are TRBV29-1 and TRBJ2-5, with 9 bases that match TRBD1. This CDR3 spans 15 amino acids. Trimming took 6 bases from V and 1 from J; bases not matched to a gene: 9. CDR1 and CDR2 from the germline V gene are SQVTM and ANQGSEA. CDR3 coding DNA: TGCAGCGTCGGATCCGGGACAGGGATCCAAGAGACCCAGTACTTC. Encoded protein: CSVGSGTGIQETQYF.

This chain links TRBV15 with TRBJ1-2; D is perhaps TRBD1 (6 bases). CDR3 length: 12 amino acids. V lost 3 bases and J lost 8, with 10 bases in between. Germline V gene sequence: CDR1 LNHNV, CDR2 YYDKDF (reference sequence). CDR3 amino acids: CATSSSGEGYTF. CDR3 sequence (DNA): TGTGCCACCAGCAGTTCAGGGGAGGGCTACACCTTC.

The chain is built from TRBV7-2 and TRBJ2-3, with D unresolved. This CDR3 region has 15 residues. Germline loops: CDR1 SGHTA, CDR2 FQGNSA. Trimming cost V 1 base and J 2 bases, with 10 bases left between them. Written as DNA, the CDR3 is TGTGCCAGCAGCTTAGGGTGGGAACTCACAGATACGCAGTATTTT. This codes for CASSLGWELTDTQYF.

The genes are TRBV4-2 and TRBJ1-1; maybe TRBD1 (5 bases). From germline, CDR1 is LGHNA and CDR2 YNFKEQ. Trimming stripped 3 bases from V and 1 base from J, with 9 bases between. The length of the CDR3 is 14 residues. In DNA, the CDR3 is TGTGCCAGCAGCCACCTAGGACAGAACACTGAAGCTTTCTTT. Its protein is CASSHLGQNTEAFF.

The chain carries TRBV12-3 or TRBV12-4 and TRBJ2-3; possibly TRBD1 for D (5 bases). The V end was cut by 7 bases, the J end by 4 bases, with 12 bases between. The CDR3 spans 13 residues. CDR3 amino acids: CASNQGHADTQYF. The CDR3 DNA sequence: TGTGCCAGCAATCAGGGTCACGCAGATACGCAGTATTTT.

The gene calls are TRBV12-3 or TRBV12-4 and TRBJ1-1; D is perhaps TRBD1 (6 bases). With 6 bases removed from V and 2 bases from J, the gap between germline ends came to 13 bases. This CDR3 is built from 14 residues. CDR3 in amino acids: CASSFADSNTEAFF. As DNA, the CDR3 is TGTGCCAGCAGCTTTGCGGACAGTAACACTGAAGCTTTCTTT.

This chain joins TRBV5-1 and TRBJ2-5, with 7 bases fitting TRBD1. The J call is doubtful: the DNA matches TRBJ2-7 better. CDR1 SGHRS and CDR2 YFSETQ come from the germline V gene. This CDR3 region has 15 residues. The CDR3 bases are TGCGCCAGCAGCTTGGCCTCACAGGGGATGTGCGAGCAGTACTTC. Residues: CASSLASQGMCEQYF.

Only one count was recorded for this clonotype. CDR3: CAHFNGTPPDIQYF. The CDR3 DNA reads as TGTGCTCACTTCAACGGGACTCCCCCGGACATTCAGTACTTC. This sequence joins TRBV6-1 and TRBJ2-7, with D maybe TRBD2 (6 bases). Matching the DNA end better, TRBJ2-4 makes the J call doubtful. The CDR3 spans 14 residues. From germline, CDR1 is MNHNS and CDR2 SASEGT.

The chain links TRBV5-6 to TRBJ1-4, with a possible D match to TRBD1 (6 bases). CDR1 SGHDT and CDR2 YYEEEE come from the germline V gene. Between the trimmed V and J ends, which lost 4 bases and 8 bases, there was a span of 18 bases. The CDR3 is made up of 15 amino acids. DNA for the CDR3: TGTGCCAGCAGCAACTTACAGGGATGGGAGGAAAAACTGTTTTTT. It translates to CASSNLQGWEEKLFF.

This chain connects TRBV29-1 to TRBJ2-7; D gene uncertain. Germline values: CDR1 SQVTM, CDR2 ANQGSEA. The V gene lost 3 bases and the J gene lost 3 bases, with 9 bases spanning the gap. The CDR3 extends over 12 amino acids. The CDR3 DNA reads TGCAGCGTTGACAAGATGAACTACGAGCAGTACTTC. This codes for CSVDKMNYEQYF.

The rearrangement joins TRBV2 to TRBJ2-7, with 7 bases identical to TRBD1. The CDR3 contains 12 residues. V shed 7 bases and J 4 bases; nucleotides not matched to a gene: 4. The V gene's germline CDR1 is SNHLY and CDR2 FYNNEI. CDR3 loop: CASNGRGYEQYF. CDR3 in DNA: TGTGCCAGCAATGGCAGGGGGTACGAGCAGTACTTC.

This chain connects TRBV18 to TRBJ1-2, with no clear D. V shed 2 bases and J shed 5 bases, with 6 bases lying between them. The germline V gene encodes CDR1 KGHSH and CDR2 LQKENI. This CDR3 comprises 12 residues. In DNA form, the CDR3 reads TGTGCCAGCTCACCAAATGAATATGGCTACACCTTC. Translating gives CASSPNEYGYTF. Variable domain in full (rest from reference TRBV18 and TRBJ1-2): NAGVMQNPRHLVRRRGQEARLRCSPMKGHSHVYWYRQLPEEGLKFMVYLQKENIIDESGMPKERFSAEFPKEGPSILRIQQVVRGDSAAYFCASSPNEYGYTFGSGTRLTVV.

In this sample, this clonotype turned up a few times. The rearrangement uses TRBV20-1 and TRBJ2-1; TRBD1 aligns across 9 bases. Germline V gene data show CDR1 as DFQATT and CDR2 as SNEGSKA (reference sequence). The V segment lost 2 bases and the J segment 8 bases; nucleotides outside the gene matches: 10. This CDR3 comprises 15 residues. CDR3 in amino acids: CSARTITGTGHEQFF. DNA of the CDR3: TGCAGTGCTAGAACCATAACCGGGACAGGGCATGAGCAGTTCTTC.

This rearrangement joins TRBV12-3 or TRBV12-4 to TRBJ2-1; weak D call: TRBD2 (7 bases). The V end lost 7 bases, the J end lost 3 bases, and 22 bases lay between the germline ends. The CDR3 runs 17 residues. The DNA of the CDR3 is TGTGCCAGCACCGCATCGGAGGGAGGGGGAAACTACAATGAGCAGTTCTTC. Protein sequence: CASTASEGGGNYNEQFF.

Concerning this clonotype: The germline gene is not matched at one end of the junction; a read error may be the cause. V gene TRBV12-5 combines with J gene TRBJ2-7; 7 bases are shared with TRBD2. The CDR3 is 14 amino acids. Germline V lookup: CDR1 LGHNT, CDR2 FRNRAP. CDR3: CASGSPRCGRIQYF. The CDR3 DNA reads TGCGCTAGTGGTTCCCCCCGTTGCGGGAGAATTCAGTACTTC.

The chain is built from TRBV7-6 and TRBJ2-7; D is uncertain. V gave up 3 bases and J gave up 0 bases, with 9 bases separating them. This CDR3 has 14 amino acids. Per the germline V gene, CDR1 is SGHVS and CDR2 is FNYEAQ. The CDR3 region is CASSLSHLSYEQYF. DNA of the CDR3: TGTGCCAGCAGCTTGTCCCATCTCTCCTACGAGCAGTACTTC.

CDR3 residues: CASREQGIIGYTF. CDR3 nucleotides: TGTGCCAGCAGGGAACAGGGAATAATTGGCTACACCTTC. The chain carries TRBV2 and TRBJ1-2; D may be TRBD1 (6 bases). V shed 6 bases and J shed 7 bases, with 15 bases lying between them. Looked up from germline, CDR1 is SNHLY and CDR2 is FYNNEI. The CDR3 contains 13 residues.

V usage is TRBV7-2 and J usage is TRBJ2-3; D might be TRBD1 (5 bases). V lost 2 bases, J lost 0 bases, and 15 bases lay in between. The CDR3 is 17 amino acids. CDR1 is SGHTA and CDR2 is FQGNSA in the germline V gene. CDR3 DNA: TGTGCCAGCAGCTTACCCCGCACAGGAGAGAGCACAGATACGCAGTATTTT. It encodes CASSLPRTGESTDTQYF.

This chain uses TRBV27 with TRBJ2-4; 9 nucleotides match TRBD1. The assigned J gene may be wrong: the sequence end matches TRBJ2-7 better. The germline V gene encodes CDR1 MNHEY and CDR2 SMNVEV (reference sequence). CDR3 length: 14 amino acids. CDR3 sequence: CASSLWRTGDEQYF. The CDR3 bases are TGTGCCAGCAGTTTATGGAGGACAGGGGACGAGCAGTACTTC.

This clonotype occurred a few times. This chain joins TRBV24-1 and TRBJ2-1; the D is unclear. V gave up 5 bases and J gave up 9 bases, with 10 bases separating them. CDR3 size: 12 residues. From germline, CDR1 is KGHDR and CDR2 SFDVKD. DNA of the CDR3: TGTGCCACCAGTGCACCACCCGGTGAGCAGTTCTTC. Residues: CATSAPPGEQFF.